Listed here are 7 T cell receptor beta chains from one sample, sequenced in a study of T cell clonotyping in hematopoietic cell transplantation. Sequenced by immunoSEQ multiplex PCR; TCRdb stores in-frame clones only, minus some. This sample has some 5,800 clones; about 86% occur once, and the top ten carry about 14%. The material sequenced was peripheral blood mononuclear cells, taken 180 days after allogeneic stem cell transplant. The receptors shown here come from a female patient aged 50-59 years who had an allogeneic stem cell transplant from an unrelated donor, so the T cells may come from the graft donor. Some clones in this sample may be carry-over from other donors' samples.

This chain links TRBV2 with TRBJ1-1; D is possibly TRBD1 (6 bases). The CDR3 totals 16 residues. The V gene lost 4 bases and the J gene lost 0 bases, with 15 bases spanning the gap. Germline CDR1 reads SNHLY; CDR2 reads FYNNEI. DNA for the CDR3: TGTGCCAGCAGTGGACCCACAGGGCGGATGAACACTGAAGCTTTCTTT. Amino acid sequence: CASSGPTGRMNTEAFF.

This chain uses TRBV27 with TRBJ2-1; no clear D gene. Trimming cost V 3 bases and J 3 bases, with 15 bases left between them. CDR1 and CDR2 (germline): MNHEY, SMNVEV (reference sequence). CDR3 length: 16 residues. The CDR3 spells CASSFAKVEYYNEQFF. The CDR3 DNA sequence: TGTGCCAGCAGTTTCGCCAAGGTGGAATACTACAATGAGCAGTTCTTC.

V gene TRBV6-1 combines with J gene TRBJ1-5; the match to TRBD1 covers 7 bases. This CDR3 is 15 amino acids long. V shed 6 bases and J 1 base; nucleotides not matched to a gene: 6. CDR1 and CDR2 (germline): MNHNS, SASEGT. The CDR3 DNA reads as TGTGCCAGCAGCCCAAACAGGGGCAGCAATCAGCCCCAGCATTTT. This codes for CASSPNRGSNQPQHF.

The chain is built from TRBV5-4 and TRBJ2-2, with D tentatively TRBD2 (6 bases). CDR1 and CDR2 from the germline V gene are SGHNT and YYREEE (reference sequence). The CDR3 consists of 15 residues. The V gene lost 4 bases and the J gene lost 6 bases, with 16 bases spanning the gap. In nucleotides, the CDR3 is TGTGCCAGCAGCAGGGACTCCCTCTTATCCGGGGAGCTGTTTTTT. Its translation: CASSRDSLLSGELFF.

V gene TRBV29-1 combines with J gene TRBJ1-5; D not certain. V lost 3 bases, J lost 4 bases, and 16 bases lay in between. The CDR3 runs to 15 residues. Germline CDR1 is SQVTM and CDR2 is ANQGSEA. The CDR3 spells CSVEWLNTPNQPQHF. The CDR3 DNA follows: TGCAGCGTTGAGTGGTTGAACACACCTAATCAGCCCCAGCATTTT.

This clone came up once. This rearrangement joins TRBV5-4 to TRBJ1-6; D not certain. Trimming pared 0 bases from V and 9 bases from J, leaving 16 bases between. Germline V gene data show CDR1 as SGHNT and CDR2 as YYREEE (reference sequence). The CDR3 runs to 16 residues. The CDR3 protein is CASSLALAKSSSPLHF. The CDR3 DNA is TGTGCCAGCAGCTTGGCGTTGGCAAAATCAAGTTCACCCCTCCACTTT.

The rearrangement joins TRBV29-1 to TRBJ2-7; 8 bases line up with TRBD2. The CDR3 runs to 13 residues. J gave up 6 bases and V 6 bases, and 10 bases lay outside the gene matches. The germline CDR1 and CDR2 sequences are SQVTM and ANQGSEA. The CDR3 region has the DNA TGCAGCGTAGCGGGGGCCGCCGGTGGCGAGCAGTACTTC. Protein: CSVAGAAGGEQYF.